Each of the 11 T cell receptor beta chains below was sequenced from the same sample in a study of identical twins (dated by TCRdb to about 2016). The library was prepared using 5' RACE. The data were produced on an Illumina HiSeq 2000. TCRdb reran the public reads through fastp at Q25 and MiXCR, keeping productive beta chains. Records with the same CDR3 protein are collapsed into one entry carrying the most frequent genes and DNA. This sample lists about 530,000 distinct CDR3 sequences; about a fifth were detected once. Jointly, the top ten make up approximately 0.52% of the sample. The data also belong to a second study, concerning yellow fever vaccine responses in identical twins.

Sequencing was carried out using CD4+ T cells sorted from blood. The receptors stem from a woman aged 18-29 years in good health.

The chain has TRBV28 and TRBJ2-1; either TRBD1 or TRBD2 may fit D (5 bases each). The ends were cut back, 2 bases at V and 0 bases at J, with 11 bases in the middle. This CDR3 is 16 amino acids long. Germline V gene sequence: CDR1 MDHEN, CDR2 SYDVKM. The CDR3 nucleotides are TGTGCCAGCAGTTTAGAGGCAGGGAGCTCCTACAATGAGCAGTTCTTC. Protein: CASSLEAGSSYNEQFF.

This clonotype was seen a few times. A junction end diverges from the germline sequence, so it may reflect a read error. CDR3 coding DNA: TGTGCCACCAGCCCCCAGGGCGTCGGCACAGATACGCAGTATTTT. It is translated as CATSPQGVGTDTQYF. V usage is TRBV3-1 and J usage is TRBJ2-3, with a possible D match to TRBD1 (5 bases). The CDR3 has 15 amino acids. Germline V gene data show CDR1 as LGHDT and CDR2 as YNNKEL (reference sequence).

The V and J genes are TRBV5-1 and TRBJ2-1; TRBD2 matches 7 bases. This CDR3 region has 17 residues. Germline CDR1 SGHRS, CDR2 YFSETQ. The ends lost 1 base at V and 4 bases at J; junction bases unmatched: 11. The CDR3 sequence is CASSLLLSGGGYNEQFF. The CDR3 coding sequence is TGCGCCAGCAGCTTGCTATTATCCGGGGGAGGGTACAATGAGCAGTTCTTC.

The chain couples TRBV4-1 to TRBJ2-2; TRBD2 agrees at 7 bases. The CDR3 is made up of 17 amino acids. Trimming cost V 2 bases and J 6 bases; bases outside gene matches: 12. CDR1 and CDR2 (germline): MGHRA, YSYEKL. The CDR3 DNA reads TGCGCCAGCAGCCAACTCGAGGCGGGAGTCGGGGCCGGGGAGCTGTTTTTT. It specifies CASSQLEAGVGAGELFF.

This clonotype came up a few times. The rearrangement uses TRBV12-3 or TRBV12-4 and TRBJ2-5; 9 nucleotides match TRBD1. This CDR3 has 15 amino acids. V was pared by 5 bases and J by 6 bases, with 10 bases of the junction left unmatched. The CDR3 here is CASSPGTGSLKTQYF. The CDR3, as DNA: TGTGCCAGCAGTCCCGGGACAGGGAGTTTAAAGACCCAGTACTTC.

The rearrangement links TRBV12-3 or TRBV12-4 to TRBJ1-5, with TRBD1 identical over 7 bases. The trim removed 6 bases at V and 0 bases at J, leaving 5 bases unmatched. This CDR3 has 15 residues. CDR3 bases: TGTGCCAGCAGAAGAACAGGGGATAGCAATCAGCCCCAGCATTTT. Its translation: CASRRTGDSNQPQHF.

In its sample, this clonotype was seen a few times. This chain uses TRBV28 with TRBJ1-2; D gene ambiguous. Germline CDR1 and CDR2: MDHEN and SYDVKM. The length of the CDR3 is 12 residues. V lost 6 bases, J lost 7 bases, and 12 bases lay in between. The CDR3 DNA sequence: TGTGCCAGCAGCTCGGGAACCGTTGGCTACACCTTC. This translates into CASSSGTVGYTF.

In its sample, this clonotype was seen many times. The CDR3 loop is CASASGTGSNQPQHF. CDR3 DNA sequence: TGTGCCAGCGCGTCCGGGACAGGGAGCAATCAGCCCCAGCATTTT. This chain links TRBV12-3 or TRBV12-4 with TRBJ1-5; 9 bases match TRBD1. The CDR3 is made up of 15 amino acids. V shed 8 bases, J shed 1 base, and the junction held 6 bases outside the gene matches.

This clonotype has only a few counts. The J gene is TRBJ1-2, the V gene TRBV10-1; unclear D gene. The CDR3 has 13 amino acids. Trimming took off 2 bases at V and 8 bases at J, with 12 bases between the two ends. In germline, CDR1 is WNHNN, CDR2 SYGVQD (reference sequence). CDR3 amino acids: CASSEGRERGYTF. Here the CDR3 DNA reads TGCGCCAGCAGTGAGGGTAGGGAACGCGGCTACACCTTC.

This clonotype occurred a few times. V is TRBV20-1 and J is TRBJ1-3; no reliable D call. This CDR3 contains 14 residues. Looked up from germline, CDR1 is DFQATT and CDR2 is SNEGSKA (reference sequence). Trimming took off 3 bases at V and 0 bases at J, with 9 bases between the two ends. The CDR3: CSASSVYSGNTIYF. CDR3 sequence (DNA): TGCAGTGCTAGTTCTGTCTACTCTGGAAACACCATATATTTT.

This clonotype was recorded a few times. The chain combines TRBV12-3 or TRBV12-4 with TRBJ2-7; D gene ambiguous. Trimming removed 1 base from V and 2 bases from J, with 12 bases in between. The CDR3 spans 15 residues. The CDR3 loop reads CASSLGAGVPYEQYF. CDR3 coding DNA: TGTGCCAGCAGTTTAGGGGCTGGGGTCCCCTACGAGCAGTACTTC.